This paragraph covers one T cell receptor (beta chain) sequence. This clone's antigen is unknown. No quality values exist for individual bases; no much larger clone is one base distant. The data originate from a study of T cell responses to AZD1222 COVID-19 vaccine (dated by TCRdb to about 2021). For the wider study: AZD1222 recipients whose second dose came at about 4 weeks and those whose second dose came at about 12 weeks were combined into one group, since spike-specific TCR depth and breadth did not differ between the two schedules. A total of just over 230 trial participants underwent TCR sequencing, of whom roughly 210 had received two doses of AZD1222 and around 26 had received two doses of the MenACWY control vaccine. Trial participants were enrolled into age subgroups of 18-55, 56-69 and 70-plus years, which contained about 150, 27 and 61 TCR-sequenced participants, respectively.

On the study overall, not on this receptor specifically: Vaccine-associated CD4 TCRs spanned the whole spike protein, with dominant responses in regions 160-218 and 743-854. Conclusions about previously exposed vaccinees are limited, since just a handful of AZD1222 recipients were seropositive for SARS-CoV-2 at baseline. Because no day 14 peak-response samples were available, the repertoires could be characterized only after the peak T cell response. The 56-69-year group was small, and its depth increase did not reach significance, likely because of low power. A significant rise in spike-specific TCR breadth and depth was observed after two AZD1222 doses relative to day 0 and relative to MenACWY recipients. Reportedly, almost half of the unique spike-specific TCRs recognized epitopes lying outside the regions that are mutated in the B.1.351 and B.1.1.7 variants. Participants were mostly white British, with more females than males. The authors suggested clonal diversity may have been underestimated.

The CDR3 regions of human TCRbeta chains were analyzed by immunosequencing. The original methods were these. Repertoire TCRs were matched against a reference library of SARS-CoV-2-specific TCRs generated with the MIRA antigen-specificity platform. Breadth was defined as the fraction of unique TCRs that were SARS-CoV-2-associated. Depth was defined as the fraction of total T cells that were SARS-CoV-2-associated. Using the MIRA data, every spike-specific TCR was mapped to the spike region that the TCR reacted to and assigned to either a CD4 or a CD8 class. Log10-transformed breadth and depth values were compared by one-way ANOVA with Sidak's multiple comparisons tests. Drawn from immuneACCESS, this table holds only the in-frame rearrangements with V and J called that TCRdb kept. Clones are partly lost; checked studies trace under half to an unresolved V gene and leave the rest unexplained. From that table come the V and J calls and clone size; the DNA was used to work out D and trimming. This sample gives about 260,000 clones in total; approximately 95% of them show up just once. Together, the top ten hold less than 0.6% of the sample.

The label giving this sample's time point can be read as: baseline before first vaccination. Samples from vaccinated people were obtained from the UK trials COV001 and COV002, which included a single-blind randomized controlled phase 2/3 trial of AZD1222 (ChAdOx1 nCoV-19) in healthy adults. Trial participant PBMC samples were collected at day 0 and day 28 after the second dose for TCRbeta chain sequencing. V and J lose 5 bases and 0 bases, and a span of 13 bases separates them. The CDR3 spans 16 residues, from the cysteine through the phenylalanine. This entry keeps only the CDR3 DNA: 48 bases, framed from base 1. The germline V gene encodes CDR1 SNHLY and CDR2 FYNNEI.

This TCR was recovered from an adult in good health. The sequencing used peripheral blood, collected on day 0 of AZD1222 vaccination. The chain employs TRBV2 and TRBJ1-4; no D segment can be confidently identified. The nucleotides are TGTGCCAGCAGTTATCCCCTTGTTGCAACTAATGAAAAACTGTTTTTT. Its protein product is CASSYPLVATNEKLFF.